This T cell receptor beta chain emerged from a study of radiotherapy plus CTLA-4 blockade in lung cancer. Clones were sequenced by immunoSEQ multiplex PCR, and TCRdb holds only the in-frame ones, with some missing. The sample includes more than 95,000 clones, around 79% seen only once; the top ten take 2.8%. Points on this clone: Its antigen is unknown.

Overall study results and limits: In blood, TCR clones derived from the tumor expanded after radiotherapy plus ipilimumab.

CDR3 length: 17 amino acids. J was trimmed by 0 bases and V by 8 bases; bases with no gene match: 9. The input for sequencing was peripheral blood, taken from a patient treated with radiotherapy plus ipilimumab. The clonotype was recovered from a human donor with non-small cell lung cancer who had a partial response to radiotherapy plus ipilimumab. Some clones in this sample may be carry-over from other donors' samples. J is TRBJ2-6 and V is TRBV6-7; 8 nucleotides line up with TRBD1. TRBV6-7 is an open reading frame, and its role is uncertain. The CDR3 coding sequence is TGTGCCAGCGGACAGGGATGGTTTAGCTCTGGGGCCAACGTCCTGACTTTC. Translating it yields CASGQGWFSSGANVLTF.